The source of this TCR beta chain is a study of shared clonotypes between healthy human individuals. Study summary: CD8 memory received one plate per donor, CD8 naive two, CD4 memory three and CD4 naive three.

For this clone: Its cognate antigen is unknown.

Sequencing was performed with immunoSEQ multiplex PCR; in TCRdb, only in-frame clones are kept and a portion is missing. The table lists over a million clones, over 95% of them singletons. Findings and caveats of the study: Non-shared clonotypes had lower generation probabilities than those shared by all four donors. A few donors had 4% to 6.5% of their naive CD4 clonotypes in common.

The length of the CDR3 is 15 residues. Trimming took 7 bases from V and 4 from J; bases not matched to a gene: 10. Looked up from germline, CDR1 is SNHLY and CDR2 is FYNNEI. Material for sequencing was naive CD4+ T cells sorted from blood. Indicated subset: CD45RA+ positively selected. This sequence originates from a man aged 25 to 40 in good health. The chain has TRBV2 and TRBJ2-5, with 9 bases fitting TRBD2. The DNA for the CDR3 is TGTGCCAGCATCGGGGCTAGCGGGATTCGAGAGACCCAGTACTTC. The encoded protein is CASIGASGIRETQYF.